This T cell receptor beta chain derives from a study of blood T cell repertoires in COVID-19. Study-wide background: Samples of COVID-19 (acute and convalescent) were obtained from the United States, Italy and Spain. T cells, B-cell-depleted T cells, or PBMCs provided the cDNA or gDNA that served as material.

Ages ranged from about 18 to 89 years, with residence in about 23 US areas. Assignments of participants to cohorts depended upon their own reported clinical history. TCRdb keeps only in-frame clones here, not all; method: immunoSEQ multiplex PCR. Of fewer than 350,000 clones in the sample, 70% to 90% were seen once. Germline V gene data show CDR1 as SGHNT and CDR2 as YENEEA. V was shortened by 3 bases and J by 4 bases, with 7 bases between the two germline ends. CDR3 length: 13 residues. The sequencing input was PBMCs or T cells enriched from blood (not recorded which). J is TRBJ2-1 and V is TRBV11-3; no clear D. The receptor comes from a middle-aged woman who had recovered from COVID-19. CDR3 in DNA: TGTGCCAGCAGCTTTGGGCCTTACAATGAGCAGTTCTTC. It encodes CASSFGPYNEQFF.